These 7 T cell receptor beta chains were all obtained from the same sample, sequenced in a study of blood T cells in healthy people across ages. A sample-barcoded 5' primer and a J-beta primer mix were used in a second PCR of roughly 7 to 12 cycles. TCRdb processed the 5' RACE reads anew with MiXCR; each CDR3 protein has one entry. The sample lists roughly 1 million distinct CDR3 sequences, less than 25% occurring once. The same data also contributed to another study, on T cells of mothers and their children.

The sequenced material came from blood. All receptors derive from a girl aged 2 to 10 in good health.

This clonotype has more than one count but fewer than ten. CDR3 DNA: TGTGCCATCAAAGGTTCCCAGCGTCTCACAGATACGCAGTATTTT. Its protein product is CAIKGSQRLTDTQYF. The chain has TRBV10-3 and TRBJ2-3; D ambiguous. Germline lookup yields CDR1 ENHRY and CDR2 SYGVKD. The CDR3 totals 15 residues. Trimming stripped 7 bases from V and 2 bases from J, with 16 bases between.

This clonotype was observed a few times. The chain is built from TRBV20-1 and TRBJ2-1; 13 nucleotides align to TRBD2. The trim removed 8 bases at V and 4 bases at J, leaving 8 bases unmatched. CDR1 and CDR2 from the germline V gene are DFQATT and SNEGSKA (reference sequence). This CDR3 is 15 amino acids long. The CDR3 is CSIPGLAGIYNEQFF. CDR3 nucleotide sequence: TGCAGTATTCCGGGACTAGCGGGAATTTACAATGAGCAGTTCTTC.

The chain uses TRBV29-1 and TRBJ2-1, with D uncertain. The germline CDR1 and CDR2 sequences are SQVTM and ANQGSEA. The CDR3 runs to 14 residues. Trimming pared 7 bases from V and 0 bases from J, leaving 13 bases between. The CDR3: CSGVRPTSYNEQFF. The CDR3 DNA follows: TGCAGCGGAGTTCGGCCCACCTCCTACAATGAGCAGTTCTTC.

This clonotype was seen a handful of times. CDR3 nucleotide sequence: TGTGCCAGCAGTTTAGGGGCGGAGTGGGGGAGTGAGCAGTACTTC. This translates into CASSLGAEWGSEQYF. This chain connects TRBV12-3 or TRBV12-4 to TRBJ2-7; D is perhaps TRBD1 or TRBD2 (5 bases each). The CDR3 contains 15 residues. Trimming pared 1 base from V and 7 bases from J, leaving 17 bases between.

The chain joins TRBV2 to TRBJ1-2, with D maybe TRBD1 (5 bases). The V gene's germline CDR1 is SNHLY and CDR2 FYNNEI. With 3 bases removed from V and 4 bases from J, the gap between germline ends came to 18 bases. This CDR3 has 16 amino acids. In DNA form, the CDR3 reads TGTGCCAGCAGTGAGCAGGGAAGGGAGAGACTCTATGGCTACACCTTC. Protein product: CASSEQGRERLYGYTF.

This chain joins TRBV11-2 and TRBJ2-4, with a possible D match to TRBD1 (6 bases). Trimming took 3 bases from V and 3 from J, leaving 9 bases between them. This CDR3 spans 14 amino acids. From germline, CDR1 is SGHAT and CDR2 FQNNGV. The CDR3 DNA reads as TGTGCCAGCAGCTTGGGGGCGGACAAAAACATTCAGTACTTC. Its translation: CASSLGADKNIQYF.

The gene calls are TRBV25-1 and TRBJ2-5, with TRBD1 identical over 7 bases. The CDR3 sequence is 11 residues long. Germline values: CDR1 MGHDK, CDR2 SYGVNS. V lost 7 bases to trimming and J lost 7 bases; unmatched junction nucleotides: 3. CDR3 nucleotide sequence: TGTGCCAGCACCGAGGGGGCGACCCAGTACTTC. It translates to CASTEGATQYF.